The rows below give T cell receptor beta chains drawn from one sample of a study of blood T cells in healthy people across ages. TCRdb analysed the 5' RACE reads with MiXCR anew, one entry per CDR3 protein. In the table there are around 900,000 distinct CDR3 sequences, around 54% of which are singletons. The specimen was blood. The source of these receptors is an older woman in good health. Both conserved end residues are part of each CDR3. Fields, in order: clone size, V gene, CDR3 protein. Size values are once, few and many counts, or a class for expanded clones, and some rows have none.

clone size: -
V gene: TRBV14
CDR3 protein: CASSQVRGRWETQYF

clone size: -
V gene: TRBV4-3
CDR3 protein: CASSQEGSTSTDTQYF

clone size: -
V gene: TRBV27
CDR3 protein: CASSLHRGTGVGEQYF

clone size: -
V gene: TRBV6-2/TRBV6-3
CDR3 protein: CASRLSGREENEQYF

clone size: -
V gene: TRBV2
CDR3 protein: CASRSRGTGYTF

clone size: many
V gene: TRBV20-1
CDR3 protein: CSARVEGTYEQYF

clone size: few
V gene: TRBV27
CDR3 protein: CASSARLASGEQYF

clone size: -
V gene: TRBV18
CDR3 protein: CASLSGGAKSADTQYF

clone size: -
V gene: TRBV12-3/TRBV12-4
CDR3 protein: CASWESSYNEQFF

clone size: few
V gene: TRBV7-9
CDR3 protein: CASSYPDGRAVDTQYF

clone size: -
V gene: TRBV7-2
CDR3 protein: CASSRPLAGGPDEQFF

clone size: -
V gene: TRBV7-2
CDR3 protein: CASSLAGGPSSEQYF

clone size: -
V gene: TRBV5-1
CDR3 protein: CASSQAGVNYGYTF

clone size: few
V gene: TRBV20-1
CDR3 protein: CSARVRNEQFF

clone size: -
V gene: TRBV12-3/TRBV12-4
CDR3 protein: CASSFAAEYNEQFF

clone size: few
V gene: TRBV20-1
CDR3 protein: CSAEQGFHTF

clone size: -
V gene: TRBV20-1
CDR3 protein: CSARVSRGYNEQYF

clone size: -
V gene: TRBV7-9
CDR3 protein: CASSHQPQQETQYF

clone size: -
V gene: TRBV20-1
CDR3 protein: CSARSGALGTGELFF

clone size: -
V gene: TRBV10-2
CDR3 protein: CASSEPGYGYTF

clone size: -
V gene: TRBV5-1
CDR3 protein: CASSSRGATNTGELFF

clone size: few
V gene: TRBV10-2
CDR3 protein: CAVWDRGYEQFF